This T cell receptor (beta chain) was captured by sequencing in a study of cytomegalovirus exposure and HLA in healthy donors. Study results and caveats: First-cohort TCR clusters tended to co-occur in the 130 or so validation repertoires, a later analysis found. Rare TCR sequences predominated, though certain public TCRs were found in many donors. Cytomegalovirus association was listed for roughly 160 TCR beta chains.

It was the approximately 110-subject validation cohort, separate from the approximately 700-subject first cohort, to which the donors belonged. The CDR3 loop spans 13 amino acids. V shed 3 bases and J shed 3 bases, with 8 bases lying between them. Germline lookup yields CDR1 SGHTA and CDR2 FQGTGA. This clone was found a few times. The antigen remains undetermined. TCRdb keeps only in-frame clones here, not all; method: immunoSEQ multiplex PCR. The table has approximately 170,000 clones, more than 70% seen once. The J gene is TRBJ1-2, the V gene TRBV7-3; maybe TRBD1 (6 bases). The TCR was taken from a man aged 25 to 40 in good health and CMV-seropositive. Sequences were obtained from PBMCs. The CDR3 region is CASSLTGYYGYTF. As DNA, the CDR3 is TGTGCCAGCAGCTTGACAGGCTACTATGGCTACACCTTC.